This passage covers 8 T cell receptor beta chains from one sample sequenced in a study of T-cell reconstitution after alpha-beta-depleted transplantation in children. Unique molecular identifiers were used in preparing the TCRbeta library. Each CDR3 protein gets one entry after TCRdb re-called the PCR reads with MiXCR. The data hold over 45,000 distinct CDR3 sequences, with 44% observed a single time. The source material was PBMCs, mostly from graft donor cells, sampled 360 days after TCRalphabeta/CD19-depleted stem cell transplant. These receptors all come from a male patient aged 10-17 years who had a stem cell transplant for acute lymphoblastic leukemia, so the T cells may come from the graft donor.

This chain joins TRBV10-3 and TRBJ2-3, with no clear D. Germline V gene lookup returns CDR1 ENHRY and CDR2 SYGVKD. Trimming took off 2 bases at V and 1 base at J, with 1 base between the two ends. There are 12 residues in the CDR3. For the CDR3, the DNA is TGTGCCATCAGTGAGCGCACAGATACGCAGTATTTT. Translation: CAISERTDTQYF.

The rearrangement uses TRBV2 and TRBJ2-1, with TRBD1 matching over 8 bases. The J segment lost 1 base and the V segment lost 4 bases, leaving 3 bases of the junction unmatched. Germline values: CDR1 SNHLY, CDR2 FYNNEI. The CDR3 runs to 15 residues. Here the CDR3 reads CASSAQGGSYNEQFF. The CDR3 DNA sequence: TGTGCCAGCAGTGCACAGGGGGGATCCTACAATGAGCAGTTCTTC.

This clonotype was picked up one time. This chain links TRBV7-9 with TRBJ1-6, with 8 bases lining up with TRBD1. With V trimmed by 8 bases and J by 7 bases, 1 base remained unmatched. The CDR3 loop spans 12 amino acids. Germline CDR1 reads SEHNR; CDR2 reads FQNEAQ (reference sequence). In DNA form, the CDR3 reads TGTGCCAGCCGGACAGGGAATTCACCCCTCCACTTT. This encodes CASRTGNSPLHF.

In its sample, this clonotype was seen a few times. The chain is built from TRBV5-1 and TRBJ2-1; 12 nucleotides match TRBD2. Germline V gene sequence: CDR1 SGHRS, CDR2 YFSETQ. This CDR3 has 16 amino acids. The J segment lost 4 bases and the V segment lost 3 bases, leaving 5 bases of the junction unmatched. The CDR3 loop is CASSYLAGGNYNEQFF. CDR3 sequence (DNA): TGCGCCAGCAGCTACCTAGCGGGAGGGAATTACAATGAGCAGTTCTTC.

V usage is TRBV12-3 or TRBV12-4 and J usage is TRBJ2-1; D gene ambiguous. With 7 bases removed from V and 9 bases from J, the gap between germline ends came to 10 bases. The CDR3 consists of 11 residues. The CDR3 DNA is TGTGCCAGCACCTACCATGTTGAGCAGTTCTTC. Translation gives CASTYHVEQFF.

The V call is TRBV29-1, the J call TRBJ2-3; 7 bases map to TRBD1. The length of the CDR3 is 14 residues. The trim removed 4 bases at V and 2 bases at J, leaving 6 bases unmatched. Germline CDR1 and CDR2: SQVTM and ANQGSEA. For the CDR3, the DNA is TGCAGCGTTGTCCCGGGACAGACCACAGATACGCAGTATTTT. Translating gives CSVVPGQTTDTQYF.

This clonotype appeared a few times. The chain's CDR3 is CASSDGDLKNIQYF. In nucleotides, the CDR3 is TGCGCCAGCAGCGATGGGGATTTAAAAAACATTCAGTACTTC. V is TRBV5-1 and J is TRBJ2-4; D unresolved. Trimming pared 4 bases from V and 4 bases from J, leaving 12 bases between. CDR1 and CDR2 (germline): SGHRS, YFSETQ. The CDR3 has 14 residues.

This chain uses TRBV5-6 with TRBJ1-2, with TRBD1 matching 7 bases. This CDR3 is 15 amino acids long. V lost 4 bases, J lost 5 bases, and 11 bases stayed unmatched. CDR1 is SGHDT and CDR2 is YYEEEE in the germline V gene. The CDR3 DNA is TGTGCCAGCAGCGTCACAGGGGAGGTTATATATGGCTACACCTTC. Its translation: CASSVTGEVIYGYTF.